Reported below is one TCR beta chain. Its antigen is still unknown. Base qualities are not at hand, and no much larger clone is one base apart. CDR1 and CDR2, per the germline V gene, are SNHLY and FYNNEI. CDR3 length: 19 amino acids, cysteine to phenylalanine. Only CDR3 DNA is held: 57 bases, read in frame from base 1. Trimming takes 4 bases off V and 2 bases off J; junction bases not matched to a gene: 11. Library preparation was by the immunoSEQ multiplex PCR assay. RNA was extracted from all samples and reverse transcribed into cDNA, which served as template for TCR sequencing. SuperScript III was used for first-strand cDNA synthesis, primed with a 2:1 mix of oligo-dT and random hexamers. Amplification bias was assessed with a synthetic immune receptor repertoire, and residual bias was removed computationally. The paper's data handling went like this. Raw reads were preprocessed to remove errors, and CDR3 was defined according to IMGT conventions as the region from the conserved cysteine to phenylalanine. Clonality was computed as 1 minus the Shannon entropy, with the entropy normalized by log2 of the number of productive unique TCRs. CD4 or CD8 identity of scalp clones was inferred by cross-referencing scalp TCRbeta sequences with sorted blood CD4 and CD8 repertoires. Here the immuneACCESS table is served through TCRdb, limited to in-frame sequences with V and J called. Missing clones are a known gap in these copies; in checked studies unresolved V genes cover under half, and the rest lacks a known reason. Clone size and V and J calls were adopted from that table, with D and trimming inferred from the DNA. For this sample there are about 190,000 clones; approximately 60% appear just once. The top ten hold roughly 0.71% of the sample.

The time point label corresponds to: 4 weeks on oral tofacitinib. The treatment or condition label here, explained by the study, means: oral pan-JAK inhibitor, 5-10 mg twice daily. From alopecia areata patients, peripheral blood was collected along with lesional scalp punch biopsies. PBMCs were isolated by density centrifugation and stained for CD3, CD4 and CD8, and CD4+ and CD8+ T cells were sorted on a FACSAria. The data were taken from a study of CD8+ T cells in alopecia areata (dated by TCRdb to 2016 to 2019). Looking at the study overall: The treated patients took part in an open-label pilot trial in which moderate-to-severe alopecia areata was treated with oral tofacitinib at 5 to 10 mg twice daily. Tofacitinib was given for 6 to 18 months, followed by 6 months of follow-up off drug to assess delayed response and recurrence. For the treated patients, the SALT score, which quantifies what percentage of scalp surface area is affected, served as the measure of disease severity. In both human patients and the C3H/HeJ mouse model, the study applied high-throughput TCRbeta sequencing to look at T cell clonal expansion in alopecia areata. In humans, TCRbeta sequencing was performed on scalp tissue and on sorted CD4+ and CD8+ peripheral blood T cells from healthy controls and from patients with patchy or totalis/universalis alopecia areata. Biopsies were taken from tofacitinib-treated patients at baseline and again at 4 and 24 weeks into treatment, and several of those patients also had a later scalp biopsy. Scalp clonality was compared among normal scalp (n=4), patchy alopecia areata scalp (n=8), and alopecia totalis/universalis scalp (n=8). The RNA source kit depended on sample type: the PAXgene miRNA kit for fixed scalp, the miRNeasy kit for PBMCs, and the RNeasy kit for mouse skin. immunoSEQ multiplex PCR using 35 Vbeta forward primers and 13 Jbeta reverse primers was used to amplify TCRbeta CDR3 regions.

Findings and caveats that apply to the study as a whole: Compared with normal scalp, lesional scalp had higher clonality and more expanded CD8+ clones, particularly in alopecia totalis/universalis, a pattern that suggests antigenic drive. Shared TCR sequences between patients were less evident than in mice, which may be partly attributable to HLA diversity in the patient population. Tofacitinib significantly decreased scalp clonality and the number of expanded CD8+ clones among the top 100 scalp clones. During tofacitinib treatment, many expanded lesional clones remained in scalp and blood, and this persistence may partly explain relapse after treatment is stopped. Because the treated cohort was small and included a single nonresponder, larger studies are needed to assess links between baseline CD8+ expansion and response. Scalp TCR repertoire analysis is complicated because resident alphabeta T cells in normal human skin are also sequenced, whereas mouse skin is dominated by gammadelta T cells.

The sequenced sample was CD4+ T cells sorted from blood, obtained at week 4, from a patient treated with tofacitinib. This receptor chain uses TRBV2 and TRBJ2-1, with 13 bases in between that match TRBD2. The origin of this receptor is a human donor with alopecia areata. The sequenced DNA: TGTGCCAGCAGTGCACGGACTAGCGGGGGACTGATCCCCTACAATGAGCAGTTCTTC. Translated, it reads CASSARTSGGLIPYNEQFF. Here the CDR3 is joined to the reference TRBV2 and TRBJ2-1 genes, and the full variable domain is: EPEVTQTPSHQVTQMGQEVILRCVPISNHLYFYWYRQILGQKVEFLVSFYNNEISEKSEIFDDQFSVERPDGSNFTLKIRSTKLEDSAMYFCASSARTSGGLIPYNEQFFGPGTRLTVL.